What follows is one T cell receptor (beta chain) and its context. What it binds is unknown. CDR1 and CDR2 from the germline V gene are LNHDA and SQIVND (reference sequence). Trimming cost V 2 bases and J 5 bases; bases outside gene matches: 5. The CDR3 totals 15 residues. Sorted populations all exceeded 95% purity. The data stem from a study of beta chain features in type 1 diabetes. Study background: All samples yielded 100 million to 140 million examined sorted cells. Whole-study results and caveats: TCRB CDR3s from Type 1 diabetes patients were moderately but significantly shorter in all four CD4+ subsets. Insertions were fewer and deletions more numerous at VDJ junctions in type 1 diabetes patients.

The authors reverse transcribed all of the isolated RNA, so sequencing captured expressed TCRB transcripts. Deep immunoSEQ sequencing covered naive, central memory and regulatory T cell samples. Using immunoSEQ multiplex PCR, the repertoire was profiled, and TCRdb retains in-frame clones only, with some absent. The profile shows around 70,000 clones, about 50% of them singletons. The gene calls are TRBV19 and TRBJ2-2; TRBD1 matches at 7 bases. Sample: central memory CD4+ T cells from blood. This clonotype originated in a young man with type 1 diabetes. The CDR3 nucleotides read TGTGCCAGTAGTATACCCAACAGGGGAACCGGGGAGCTGTTTTTT. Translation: CASSIPNRGTGELFF.